This TCR beta chain appears in the sequencing data of a study of T cells in narcolepsy. Assay: immunoSEQ multiplex PCR; the TCRdb copy retains only in-frame clones and omits some. The sample includes over 25,000 clones, roughly 90% of them seen just once. Sample: CD45RA- memory CD4+ T cells from PBMCs. The clonotype was recovered from a human donor with narcolepsy.

CDR3 in DNA: TGTGCGACCAACCGCGGTAGCAATCAGCCCCAGCATTTT. Protein sequence: CATNRGSNQPQHF. The chain employs TRBV28 and TRBJ1-5; D not certain. Per the germline V gene, CDR1 is MDHEN and CDR2 is SYDVKM. The CDR3 is made up of 13 amino acids.